The entry that follows covers one T cell receptor beta chain sequence. This clone showed up just a few times. The clone's antigen remains unknown. Per-base quality was not reported, and no clone a single base away is much larger than it. Samples from volunteer blood donors who had recovered from COVID-19 were contributed by a second Seattle source. Each collaborating institution followed its own protocols to collect whole blood in K2EDTA tubes. Collaborator samples were shipped for TCRbeta analysis as frozen whole blood, isolated PBMCs, or DNA extracted from either sample type. The cysteine opens and the phenylalanine closes a CDR3 of 13 amino acids. Just the 39-base CDR3 DNA is kept, in frame starting at base 1. CDR1 is given as SEHNR and CDR2 as FQNEAQ, both from the germline V gene (reference sequence). V is reduced by 7 bases and J by 0 bases, leaving a spacing of 10 bases between them. These data originate in a study of blood T cell repertoires in COVID-19 (TCRdb year 2020). Study-wide context: Collaborator samples came from the United States, Italy and Spain and covered acute and convalescent phases of COVID-19. The dataset comprised deeply sampled blood TCRbeta repertoires from subjects exposed to, actively infected with, or recovered from COVID-19. Where available, HLA class I and class II types were obtained from metadata supplied by the sample provider rather than from assay-based typing. The repertoires were released in a freely available public database meant as a resource for research on the immune response to SARS-CoV-2. Samples were obtained from the ongoing ImmuneRACE study (first 160 participants) and from about 1,300 subjects provided by 6 global collaborators. The prospective study material was composed of cDNA or gDNA derived from T cells, B-cell-depleted T cells, or PBMCs. The sample metadata nearly always contained a de-identified subject ID, COVID-19 status, age in years and sex. Study-level results and caveats: The quantity of clinical and demographic metadata differed by source and by participant and was supplied without curation.

TCRbeta CDR3 regions were amplified from genomic DNA by means of the immunoSEQ Assay, a bias-controlled multiplex PCR. The paper's processing steps were these. Within the assay, amplification of reference gene primers was used to estimate how many nucleated cells each sample contained. To quantify the absolute abundance of each unique TCRbeta CDR3 rearrangement, sequence reads were collapsed and filtered. For each sample, productive Simpson clonality was calculated as the square root of Simpson's diversity index across productive rearrangements. TCRdb carries this immuneACCESS record with in-frame sequences only. Its versions omit some clonotypes, under half of them owing to an unresolved V gene in the studies checked, with the rest unexplained. V, J and clone size were drawn from that table, and D and trimming were deduced from the DNA. Here the sample has 230,000 or so clones; approximately 89% occur a single time. The ten largest clones represent roughly 5% of the sample.

Sequenced: peripheral blood. The sequence came from a woman in her thirties or forties who had recovered from COVID-19. The rearranged segments are TRBV7-9 and TRBJ2-7, with the identity of the D gene unclear. The CDR3 region: CASTAAPSYEQYF. In nucleotides, the sequence is TGTGCCAGCACCGCAGCGCCCTCCTACGAGCAGTACTTC.